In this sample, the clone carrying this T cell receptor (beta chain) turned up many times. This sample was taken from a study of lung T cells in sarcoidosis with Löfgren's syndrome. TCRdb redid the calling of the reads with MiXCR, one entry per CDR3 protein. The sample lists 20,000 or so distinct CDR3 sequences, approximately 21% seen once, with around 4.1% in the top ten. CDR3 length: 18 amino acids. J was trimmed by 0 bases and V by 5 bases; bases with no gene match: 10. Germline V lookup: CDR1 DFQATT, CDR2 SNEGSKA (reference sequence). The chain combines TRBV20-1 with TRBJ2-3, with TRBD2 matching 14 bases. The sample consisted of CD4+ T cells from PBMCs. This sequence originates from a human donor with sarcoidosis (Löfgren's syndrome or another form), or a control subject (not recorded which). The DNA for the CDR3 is TGCAGTGCTCCCGCCGGGACTAGCGGGAGTACTAGCACAGATACGCAGTATTTT. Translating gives CSAPAGTSGSTSTDTQYF.